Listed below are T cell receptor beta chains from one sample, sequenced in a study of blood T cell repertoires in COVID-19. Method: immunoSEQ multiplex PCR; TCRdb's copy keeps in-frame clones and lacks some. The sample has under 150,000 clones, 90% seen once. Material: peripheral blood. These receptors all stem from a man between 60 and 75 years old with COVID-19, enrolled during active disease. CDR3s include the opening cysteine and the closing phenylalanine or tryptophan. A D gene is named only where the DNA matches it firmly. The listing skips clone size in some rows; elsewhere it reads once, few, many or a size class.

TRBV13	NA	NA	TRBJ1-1	CASSPALRGLLNTEAFF	TGTGCCAGCAGCCCAGCGCTCCGGGGACTCCTTAACACTGAAGCTTTCTTT
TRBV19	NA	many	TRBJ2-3	CASSIDLIGSADTQYF	TGTGCCAGTAGTATAGATCTTATAGGGAGTGCAGATACGCAGTATTTT
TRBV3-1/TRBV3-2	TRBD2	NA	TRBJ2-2	CASSQVSTGGSLTGELFF	TGTGCCAGCAGCCAAGTCTCTACGGGCGGGAGTTTAACCGGGGAGCTGTTTTTT
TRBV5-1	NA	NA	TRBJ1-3	CASSPGLISGNTIYF	TGCGCCAGCAGCCCGGGACTCATCTCTGGAAACACCATATATTTT
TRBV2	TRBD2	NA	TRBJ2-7	CASSDLTSGSWYF	TGTGCCAGCAGTGATTTAACTAGCGGGAGTTGGTACTTC
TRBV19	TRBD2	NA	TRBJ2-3	CATKGLAGWGADTQYF	TGTGCCACGAAGGGACTAGCGGGGTGGGGAGCTGATACGCAGTATTTT
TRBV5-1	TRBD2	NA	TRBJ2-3	CASSGRVSDTQYF	TGCGCCAGCAGCGGGAGGGTATCAGATACGCAGTATTTT
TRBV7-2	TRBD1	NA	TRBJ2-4	CASSLGSPWGQSAKNIQYF	TGTGCCAGCAGCTTAGGGTCACCTTGGGGACAGTCGGCCAAAAACATTCAGTACTTC
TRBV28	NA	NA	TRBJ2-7	CASSSVQGTYEQYF	TGTGCCAGCAGTTCGGTCCAGGGTACCTACGAGCAGTACTTC
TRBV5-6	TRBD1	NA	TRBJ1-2	CASSLPGGWNYGYTF	TGTGCCAGCAGCTTGCCAGGGGGCTGGAACTATGGCTACACCTTC
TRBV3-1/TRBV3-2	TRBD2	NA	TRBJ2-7	CASSRQTSGYTYEQYF	TGTGCCAGCAGCCGCCAGACTAGCGGGTATACCTACGAGCAGTACTTC
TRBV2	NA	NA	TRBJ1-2	CASSEGRELYGYTF	TGTGCCAGCAGTGAGGGGAGGGAGCTGTATGGCTACACCTTC
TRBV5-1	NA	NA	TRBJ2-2	CASSLVQENTGELFF	TGCGCCAGCAGCTTGGTGCAGGAGAACACCGGGGAGCTGTTTTTT
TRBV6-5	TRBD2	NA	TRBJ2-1	CASSYSGRTRAFF	TGTGCCAGCAGTTATAGCGGGAGGACTAGGGCGTTCTTC
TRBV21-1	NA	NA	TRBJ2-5	CASSRVGQGETQYF	TGTGCCAGCAGCAGAGTGGGACAGGGAGAGACCCAGTACTTC
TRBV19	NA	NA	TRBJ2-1	CATSGTSNEQFF	TGTGCCACCTCCGGGACATCCAATGAGCAGTTCTTC
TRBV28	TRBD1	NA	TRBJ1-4	CASSVRTGGTTNEKLFF	TGTGCCAGCAGTGTCCGAACAGGGGGGACAACTAATGAAAAACTGTTTTTT
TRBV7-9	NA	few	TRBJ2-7	CASSPTGSYEQYF	TGTGCCAGCAGCCCTACAGGGAGCTACGAGCAGTACTTC
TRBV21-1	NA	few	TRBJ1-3	CASSAIYRGPGNTIYF	TGTGCCAGCAGCGCCATATACAGGGGGCCTGGAAACACCATATATTTT
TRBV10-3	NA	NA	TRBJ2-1	CAISVGGNNNEQFF	TGTGCCATCAGTGTCGGGGGAAACAACAATGAGCAGTTCTTC
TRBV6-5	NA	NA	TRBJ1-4	CAISFSRVLNEKLFF	TGTGCCATTTCTTTTTCCCGGGTCCTTAATGAAAAACTGTTTTTT
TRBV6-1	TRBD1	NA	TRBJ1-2	CASSEQGATNYGYTF	TGTGCCAGCAGTGAGCAGGGGGCTACCAACTATGGCTACACCTTC
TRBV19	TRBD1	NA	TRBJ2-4	CATATGGSWDIQYF	TGTGCCACCGCGACAGGGGGCAGTTGGGACATTCAGTACTTC
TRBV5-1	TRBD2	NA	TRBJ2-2	CASSLAGGGREPGELFF	TGCGCCAGCAGCTTGGCCGGCGGCGGGAGAGAGCCCGGGGAGCTGTTTTTT
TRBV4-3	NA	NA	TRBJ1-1	CASSLTLDSGWTFF	TGCGCCAGCAGCCTCACCCTTGACTCCGGGTGGACTTTCTTT
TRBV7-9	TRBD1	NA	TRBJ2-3	CASSSLLGQGNTDTQYF	TGTGCCAGCAGCTCCTTATTGGGACAGGGGAATACAGATACGCAGTATTTT
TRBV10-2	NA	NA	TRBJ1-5	CASSVTRVDQPQHF	TGCGCCAGCAGTGTGACCAGGGTGGATCAGCCCCAGCATTTT
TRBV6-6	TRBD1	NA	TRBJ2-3	CASSSPGQGTDTQYF	TGTGCCAGCAGTTCTCCGGGACAGGGGACAGATACGCAGTATTTT
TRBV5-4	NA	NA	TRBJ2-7	CASSLARGAYEQYF	TGTGCCAGCAGCTTGGCCAGGGGGGCCTACGAGCAGTACTTC
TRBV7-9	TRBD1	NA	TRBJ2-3	CASTFGNRGLDTQYF	TGTGCCAGCACCTTTGGAAACAGGGGCTTGGATACGCAGTATTTT
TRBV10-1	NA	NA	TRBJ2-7	CASSENGEQYF	TGCGCCAGCAGTGAAAACGGGGAGCAGTACTTC